Relative to its sample, the clone carrying this TCR beta chain is medium-sized. This entry comes from a study of spatial heterogeneity in lung cancer. Study background: Detected beta-chain sequences consistently exceeded alpha-chain sequences.

TCRdb re-called the 5' RACE reads through MiXCR, storing one row per CDR3 protein. The data show around 5,000 distinct CDR3 sequences, less than 6.5% seen once. Described time point: sample taken at primary tumor resection. CDR1 is SGHTA and CDR2 is FQGTGA in the germline V gene. CDR3 length equals 14 residues. V gave up 2 bases and J gave up 6 bases, with 10 bases separating them. The sequencing used normal lung tissue next to the tumor, collected at surgery. The chain employs TRBV7-3 and TRBJ2-2, with D unclear. This sequence was found in a female donor with early-stage non-small cell lung cancer. The CDR3, as DNA: TGTGCCAGCAGCTTATCGTCGTCCTCCGGGGAGCTGTTTTTT. Residues: CASSLSSSSGELFF.